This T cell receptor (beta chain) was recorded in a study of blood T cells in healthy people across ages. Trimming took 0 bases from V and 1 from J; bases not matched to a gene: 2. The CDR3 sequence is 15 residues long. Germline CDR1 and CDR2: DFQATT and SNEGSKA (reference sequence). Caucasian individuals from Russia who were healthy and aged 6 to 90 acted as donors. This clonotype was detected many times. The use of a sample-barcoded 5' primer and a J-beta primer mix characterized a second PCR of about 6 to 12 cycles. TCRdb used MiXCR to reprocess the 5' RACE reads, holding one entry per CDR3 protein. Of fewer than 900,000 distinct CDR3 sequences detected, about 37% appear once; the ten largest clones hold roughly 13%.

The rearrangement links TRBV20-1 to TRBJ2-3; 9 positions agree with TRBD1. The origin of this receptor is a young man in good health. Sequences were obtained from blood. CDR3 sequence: CSARDRDRGTDTQYF. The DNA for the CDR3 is TGCAGTGCTAGAGATCGGGACAGGGGCACAGATACGCAGTATTTT.